Following are 2 T cell receptor beta chains from one sample sequenced in a study of cytotoxic CD8 clonotypes in ibrutinib-treated CLL (dated by TCRdb to about 2021). The time point label on this specimen signifies: progressive disease on ibrutinib. Library preparation used the immunoSEQ multiplex PCR assay. Not all clones reach the TCRdb copy of this immuneACCESS table, which keeps in-frame sequences only. Checked studies attribute under half of the gap to unresolved V genes and leave the rest unexplained. Here the sample has approximately 280,000 clones; 76% occur a single time. Of the sample, roughly 6% is held by the ten largest clones. The sample was PBMCs, taken at disease progression, from a patient treated with ibrutinib. All receptors derive from a human donor with chronic lymphocytic leukemia.

The V call is TRBV29-1, the J call TRBJ2-7; D is possibly TRBD1 or TRBD2 (5 bases each). Germline V lookup: CDR1 SQVTM, CDR2 ANQGSEA. V was cut by 6 bases and J by 4 bases, with 13 bases left in between. CDR3 length: 12 amino acids. The CDR3 nucleotides are TGCAGCGTCTTGAGGGGTCCGTACGAGCAGTACTTC. Its protein product is CSVLRGPYEQYF.

J is TRBJ2-3 and V is TRBV15, with 8 bases fitting TRBD2. The CDR3 runs to 16 residues. Trimming removed 1 base from V and 3 bases from J; junction bases left unmatched: 6. Germline loops: CDR1 LNHNV, CDR2 YYDKDF (reference sequence). CDR3 loop: CATSRGTSRETDTQYF. CDR3 bases: TGTGCCACCAGCAGAGGGACTAGCCGTGAGACAGATACGCAGTATTTT.